This T cell receptor beta chain emerged from a study of cytotoxic CD8 clonotypes in ibrutinib-treated CLL. The protocol was immunoSEQ multiplex PCR, while the TCRdb copy is restricted to in-frame clones and leaves out a portion. The sample has some 310,000 clones, about 80% seen once. The length of the CDR3 is 12 residues. V shed 5 bases, J shed 5 bases, and the junction held 2 bases outside the gene matches. CDR1 is ENHRY, CDR2 SYGVKD, per germline. Around 2.1 micrograms of genomic DNA from cryopreserved PBMCs went into TCR beta libraries. The starting material was PBMCs, obtained before ibrutinib treatment. The chain links TRBV10-3 to TRBJ2-5, with TRBD1 matching 7 bases. The origin of this receptor is a human donor with chronic lymphocytic leukemia. CDR3 residues: CAISTGDETQYF. The CDR3 coding sequence is TGTGCCATCAGTACAGGGGACGAGACCCAGTACTTC.